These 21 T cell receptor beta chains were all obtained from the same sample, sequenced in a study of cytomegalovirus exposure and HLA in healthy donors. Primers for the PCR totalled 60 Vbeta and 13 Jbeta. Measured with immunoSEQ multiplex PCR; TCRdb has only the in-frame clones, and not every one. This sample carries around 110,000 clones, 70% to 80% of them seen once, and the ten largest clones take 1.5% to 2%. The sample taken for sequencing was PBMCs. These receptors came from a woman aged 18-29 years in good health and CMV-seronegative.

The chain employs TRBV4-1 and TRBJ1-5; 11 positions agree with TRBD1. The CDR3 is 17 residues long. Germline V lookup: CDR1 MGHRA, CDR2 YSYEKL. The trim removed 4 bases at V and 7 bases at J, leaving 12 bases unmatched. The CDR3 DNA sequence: TGCGCCAGCAGCCTAACCCCTGGACAGGGGGCCGGACAGCCCCAGCATTTT. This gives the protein CASSLTPGQGAGQPQHF.

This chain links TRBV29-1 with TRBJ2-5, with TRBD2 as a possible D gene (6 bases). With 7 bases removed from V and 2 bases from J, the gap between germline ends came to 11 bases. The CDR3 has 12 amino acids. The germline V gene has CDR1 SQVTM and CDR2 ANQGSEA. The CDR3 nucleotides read TGCAGCGCTAGGAGGGGACAAGAGACCCAGTACTTC. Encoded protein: CSARRGQETQYF.

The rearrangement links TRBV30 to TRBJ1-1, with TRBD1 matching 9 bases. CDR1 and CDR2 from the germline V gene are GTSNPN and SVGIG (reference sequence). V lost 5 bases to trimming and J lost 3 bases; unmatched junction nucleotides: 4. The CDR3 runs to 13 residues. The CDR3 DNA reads TGTGCCTGGGGGACAGGGTTCGACACTGAAGCTTTCTTT. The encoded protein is CAWGTGFDTEAFF.

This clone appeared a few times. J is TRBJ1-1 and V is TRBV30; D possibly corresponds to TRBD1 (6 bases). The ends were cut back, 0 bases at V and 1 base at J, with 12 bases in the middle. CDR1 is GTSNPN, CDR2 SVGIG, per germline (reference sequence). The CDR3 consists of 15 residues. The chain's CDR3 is CAWSVQGHRNTEAFF. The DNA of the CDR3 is TGTGCCTGGAGTGTACAGGGACACAGGAACACTGAAGCTTTCTTT.

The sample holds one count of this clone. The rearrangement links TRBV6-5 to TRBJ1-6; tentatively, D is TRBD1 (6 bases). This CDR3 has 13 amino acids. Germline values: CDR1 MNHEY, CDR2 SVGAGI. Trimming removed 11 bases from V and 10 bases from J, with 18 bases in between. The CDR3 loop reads CASSEAGTSPLHF. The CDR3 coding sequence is TGTGCCTCATCCGAGGCAGGGACATCACCCCTCCACTTT.

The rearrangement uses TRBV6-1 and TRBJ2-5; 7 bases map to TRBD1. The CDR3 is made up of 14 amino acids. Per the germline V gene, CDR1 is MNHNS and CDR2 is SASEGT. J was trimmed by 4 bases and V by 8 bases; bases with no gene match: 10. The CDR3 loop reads CASGRQGRIETQYF. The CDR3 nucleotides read TGTGCCAGCGGTAGACAGGGCCGTATAGAGACCCAGTACTTC.

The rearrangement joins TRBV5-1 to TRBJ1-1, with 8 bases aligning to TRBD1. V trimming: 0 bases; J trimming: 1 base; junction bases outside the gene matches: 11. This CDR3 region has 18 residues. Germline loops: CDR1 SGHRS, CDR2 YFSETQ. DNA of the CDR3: TGCGCCAGCAGCTTGGCTCGTGGCAGGGGGCTACCGAACACTGAAGCTTTCTTT. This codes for CASSLARGRGLPNTEAFF.

CDR3 region: CASSLRLAGNPDTQYF. The CDR3 DNA reads as TGTGCCAGCAGTCTCCGCCTAGCGGGTAATCCAGATACGCAGTATTTT. The V and J genes are TRBV27 and TRBJ2-3, with TRBD2 identical over 8 bases. CDR1 MNHEY and CDR2 SMNVEV come from the germline V gene (reference sequence). Unmatched junction bases numbered 11, after V lost 5 bases and J lost 4 bases. This CDR3 is built from 16 residues.

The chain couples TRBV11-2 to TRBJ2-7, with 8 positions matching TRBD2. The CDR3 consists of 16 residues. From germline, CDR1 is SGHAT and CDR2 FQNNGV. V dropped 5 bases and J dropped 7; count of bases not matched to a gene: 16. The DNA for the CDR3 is TGTGCCAGCAGCCCTGCGAGGGGACTAGGCCCGGTGGAGCAGTACTTC. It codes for CASSPARGLGPVEQYF. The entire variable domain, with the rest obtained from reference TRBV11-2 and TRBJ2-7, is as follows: EAGVAQSPRYKIIEKRQSVAFWCNPISGHATLYWYQQILGQGPKLLIQFQNNGVVDDSQLPKDRFSAERLKGVDSTLKIQPAKLEDSAVYLCASSPARGLGPVEQYFGPGTRLTVT.

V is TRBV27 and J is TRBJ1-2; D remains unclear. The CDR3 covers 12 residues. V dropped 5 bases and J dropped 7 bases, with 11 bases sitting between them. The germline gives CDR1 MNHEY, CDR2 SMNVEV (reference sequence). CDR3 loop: CASSTGAGGYTF. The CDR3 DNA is TGTGCCAGCAGTACGGGAGCGGGTGGCTACACCTTC.

CDR3 in amino acids: CASSRGGARDTQYF. The CDR3 nucleotides read TGTGCCAGCAGCCGCGGGGGGGCGAGAGATACGCAGTATTTT. This chain uses TRBV6-5 with TRBJ2-3; TRBD2 agrees at 9 bases. This CDR3 has 14 residues. Germline V gives CDR1 MNHEY, CDR2 SVGAGI. The V segment lost 6 bases and the J segment 5 bases; nucleotides outside the gene matches: 6.

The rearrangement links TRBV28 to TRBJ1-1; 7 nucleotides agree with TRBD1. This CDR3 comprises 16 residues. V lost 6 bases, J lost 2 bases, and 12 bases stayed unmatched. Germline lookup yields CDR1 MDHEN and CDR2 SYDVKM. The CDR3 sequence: CASSSLKTGLNTEAFF. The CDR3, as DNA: TGTGCCAGCAGCAGTTTAAAGACAGGGTTAAACACTGAAGCTTTCTTT.

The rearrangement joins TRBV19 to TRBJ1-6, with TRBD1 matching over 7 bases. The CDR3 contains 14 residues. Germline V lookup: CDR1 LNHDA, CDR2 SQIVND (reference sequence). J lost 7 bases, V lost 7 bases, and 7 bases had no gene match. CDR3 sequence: CASKQGKENSPLHF. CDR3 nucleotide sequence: TGTGCCAGTAAACAGGGGAAGGAGAATTCACCCCTCCACTTT.

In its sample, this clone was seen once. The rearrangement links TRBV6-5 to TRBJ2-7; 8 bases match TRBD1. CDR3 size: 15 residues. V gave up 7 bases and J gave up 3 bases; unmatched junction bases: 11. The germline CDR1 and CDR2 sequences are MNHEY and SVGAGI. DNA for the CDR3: TGTGCCAGCATTCCTACCGGGACAGGCCACTACGAGCAGTACTTC. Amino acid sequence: CASIPTGTGHYEQYF.

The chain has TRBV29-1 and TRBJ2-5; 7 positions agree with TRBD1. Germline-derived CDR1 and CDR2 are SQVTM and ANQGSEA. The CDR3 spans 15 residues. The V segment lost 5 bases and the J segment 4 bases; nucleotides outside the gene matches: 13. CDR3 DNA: TGCAGCGTTAAGCCCCGGGACAGAATCACAGAGACCCAGTACTTC. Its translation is CSVKPRDRITETQYF.

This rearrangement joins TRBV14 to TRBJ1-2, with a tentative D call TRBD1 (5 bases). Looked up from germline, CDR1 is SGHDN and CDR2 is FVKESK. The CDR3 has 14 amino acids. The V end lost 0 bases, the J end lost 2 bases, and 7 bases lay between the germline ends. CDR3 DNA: TGTGCCAGCAGCCAAGAACAGGTCAACTATGGCTACACCTTC. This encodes CASSQEQVNYGYTF.

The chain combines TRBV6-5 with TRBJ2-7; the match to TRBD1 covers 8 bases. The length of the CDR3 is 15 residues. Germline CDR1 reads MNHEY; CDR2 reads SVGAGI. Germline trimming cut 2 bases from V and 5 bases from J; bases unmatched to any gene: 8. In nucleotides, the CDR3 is TGTGCCAGCAGTTACGGTGGAGAACAGGGGGACGAGCAGTACTTC. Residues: CASSYGGEQGDEQYF.

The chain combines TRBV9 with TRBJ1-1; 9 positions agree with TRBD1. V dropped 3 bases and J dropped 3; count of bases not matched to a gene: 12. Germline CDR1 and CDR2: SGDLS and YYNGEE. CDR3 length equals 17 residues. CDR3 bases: TGTGCCAGCAGCGGCCCCCAACGGACAGGGGAGGACACTGAAGCTTTCTTT. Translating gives CASSGPQRTGEDTEAFF.

The CDR3 spells CASSVGGSPHQPQHF. Written as DNA, the CDR3 is TGTGCCAGCAGCGTAGGGGGCAGCCCCCATCAGCCCCAGCATTTT. The V and J genes are TRBV9 and TRBJ1-5; D might be TRBD1 (5 bases). Germline loops: CDR1 SGDLS, CDR2 YYNGEE. CDR3 length: 15 amino acids. The V end was cut by 0 bases, the J end by 5 bases, with 12 bases between. Full variable domain (outside the CDR3, taken from reference TRBV9 and TRBJ1-5): DSGVTQTPKHLITATGQRVTLRCSPRSGDLSVYWYQQSLDQGLQFLIQYYNGEERAKGNILERFSAQQFPDLHSELNLSSLELGDSALYFCASSVGGSPHQPQHFGDGTRLSIL.

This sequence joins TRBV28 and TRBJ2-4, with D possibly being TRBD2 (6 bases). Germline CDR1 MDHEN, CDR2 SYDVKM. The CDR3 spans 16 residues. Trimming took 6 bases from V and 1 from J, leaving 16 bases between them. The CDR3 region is CASRKTLALAKNIQYF. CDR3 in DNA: TGTGCCAGCAGAAAAACTCTAGCGTTGGCCAAAAACATTCAGTACTTC.

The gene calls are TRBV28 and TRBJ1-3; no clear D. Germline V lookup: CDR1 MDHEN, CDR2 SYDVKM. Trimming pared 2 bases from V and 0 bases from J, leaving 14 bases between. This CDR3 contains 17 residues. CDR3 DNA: TGTGCCAGCAGTTTAGGAGGCAGCGCTATCTCTGGAAACACCATATATTTT. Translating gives CASSLGGSAISGNTIYF.